Listed below are T cell receptor beta chains from one sample, sequenced in a study of T cell clones after liver transplantation. Here immunoSEQ multiplex PCR was the method, and the copy in TCRdb shows in-frame clones only, minus some. The table lists over 90,000 clones, about 86% of them singletons. The sample in question was CD4+ T cells from blood, obtained 47 months after liver transplant. The origin of the receptors is a human patient who received a liver transplant. The graft donor may have contributed some T cells. Both conserved end residues are part of each CDR3. The order of the fields is clone size, V gene, J gene, CDR3 length, D gene, CDR3 protein, CDR3 DNA. The D gene is left open where the match is weak. Clone size is not always given. Where it is, it says once, few, many or a class for expanded clones.

clone_size: NA; v_call: TRBV4-1; j_call: TRBJ2-5; cdr3_length: 14; d_call: NA; cdr3_aa: CASSQDFSQETQYF; cdr3_nt: TGCGCCAGCAGCCAAGATTTCAGTCAAGAGACCCAGTACTTC
clone_size: NA; v_call: TRBV6-5; j_call: TRBJ1-2; cdr3_length: 13; d_call: NA; cdr3_aa: CASSSRGFYGYTF; cdr3_nt: TGTGCCAGCAGTTCCCGGGGATTCTATGGCTACACCTTC
clone_size: NA; v_call: TRBV18; j_call: TRBJ1-2; cdr3_length: 14; d_call: NA; cdr3_aa: CASSFQAEGHGYTF; cdr3_nt: TGTGCCAGCTCTTTCCAGGCGGAGGGCCACGGCTACACCTTC
clone_size: NA; v_call: TRBV6-1; j_call: TRBJ1-5; cdr3_length: 13; d_call: NA; cdr3_aa: CASSEGAHQPQHF; cdr3_nt: TGTGCCAGCAGTGAAGGGGCCCATCAGCCCCAGCATTTT
clone_size: NA; v_call: TRBV10-1; j_call: TRBJ1-3; cdr3_length: 16; d_call: TRBD1; cdr3_aa: CARKNRLGTGFNTIYF; cdr3_nt: TGCGCCAGGAAGAACCGACTCGGGACAGGATTTAACACCATATATTTT
clone_size: NA; v_call: TRBV10-1; j_call: TRBJ2-4; cdr3_length: 16; d_call: TRBD2; cdr3_aa: CASSEVGTTGKNIQYF; cdr3_nt: TGCGCCAGCAGTGAGGTAGGGACTACCGGCAAAAACATTCAGTACTTC
clone_size: NA; v_call: TRBV19; j_call: TRBJ2-7; cdr3_length: 16; d_call: TRBD2; cdr3_aa: CASKGGGLASSYEQYF; cdr3_nt: TGTGCCAGTAAAGGGGGGGGACTAGCGTCCTCCTACGAGCAGTACTTC
clone_size: once; v_call: TRBV27; j_call: TRBJ2-3; cdr3_length: 17; d_call: TRBD2; cdr3_aa: CASSFGTSGTSTDTQYF; cdr3_nt: TGTGCCAGCAGTTTCGGGACTAGCGGAACTAGCACAGATACGCAGTATTTT
clone_size: NA; v_call: TRBV10-2; j_call: TRBJ1-1; cdr3_length: 14; d_call: TRBD1; cdr3_aa: CASRSPGTGSEAFF; cdr3_nt: TGCGCCAGCAGGAGTCCCGGGACAGGGTCTGAAGCTTTCTTT
clone_size: NA; v_call: TRBV28; j_call: TRBJ2-3; cdr3_length: 11; d_call: NA; cdr3_aa: CASSITDTQYF; cdr3_nt: TGTGCCAGCAGCATCACAGATACGCAGTATTTT
clone_size: NA; v_call: TRBV2; j_call: TRBJ2-6; cdr3_length: 16; d_call: NA; cdr3_aa: CASSYSRFSGANVLTF; cdr3_nt: TGTGCCAGCAGTTACTCCAGGTTCTCTGGGGCCAACGTCCTGACTTTC
clone_size: NA; v_call: TRBV19; j_call: TRBJ1-2; cdr3_length: 15; d_call: NA; cdr3_aa: CASSPSLYTNYGYTF; cdr3_nt: TGTGCCAGTAGTCCATCCCTTTATACCAACTATGGCTACACCTTC
clone_size: once; v_call: TRBV27; j_call: TRBJ2-1; cdr3_length: 16; d_call: NA; cdr3_aa: CASSFWRGGSYNEQFF; cdr3_nt: TGTGCCAGCAGTTTTTGGCGGGGTGGGTCCTACAATGAGCAGTTCTTC
clone_size: NA; v_call: TRBV9; j_call: TRBJ2-3; cdr3_length: 17; d_call: TRBD1; cdr3_aa: CASSGTGTGGPWDTQYF; cdr3_nt: TGTGCCAGCAGCGGCACCGGGACAGGGGGTCCATGGGATACGCAGTATTTT
clone_size: NA; v_call: TRBV18; j_call: TRBJ2-7; cdr3_length: 15; d_call: NA; cdr3_aa: CASSPTGRGSYEQYF; cdr3_nt: TGTGCCAGCTCACCTACCGGAAGGGGCTCCTACGAGCAGTACTTC
clone_size: NA; v_call: TRBV9; j_call: TRBJ1-2; cdr3_length: 14; d_call: NA; cdr3_aa: CASSVTVLGYGYTF; cdr3_nt: TGTGCCAGCAGCGTGACAGTTCTTGGCTATGGCTACACCTTC
clone_size: NA; v_call: TRBV6-5; j_call: TRBJ2-7; cdr3_length: 9; d_call: TRBD1; cdr3_aa: CASRDRGPF; cdr3_nt: TGTGCCAGCAGAGACAGGGGTCCCTTC
clone_size: few; v_call: TRBV15; j_call: TRBJ1-4; cdr3_length: 17; d_call: NA; cdr3_aa: CATSRDIVGYGDEKLFF; cdr3_nt: TGTGCCACCAGCAGAGATATCGTAGGGTACGGCGATGAAAAACTGTTTTTT
clone_size: once; v_call: TRBV6-6; j_call: TRBJ2-1; cdr3_length: 14; d_call: TRBD1; cdr3_aa: CASRRQGASNEQFF; cdr3_nt: TGTGCCAGCAGAAGGCAGGGGGCATCGAATGAGCAGTTCTTC
clone_size: NA; v_call: TRBV19; j_call: TRBJ1-3; cdr3_length: 14; d_call: NA; cdr3_aa: CASSQRRSGNTIYF; cdr3_nt: TGTGCCAGTAGTCAGCGTCGCTCTGGAAACACCATATATTTT
clone_size: NA; v_call: TRBV6-5; j_call: TRBJ1-1; cdr3_length: 13; d_call: TRBD1; cdr3_aa: CASTQGGPPEAFF; cdr3_nt: TGTGCCAGCACTCAGGGGGGGCCCCCTGAAGCTTTCTTT
clone_size: NA; v_call: TRBV28; j_call: TRBJ2-7; cdr3_length: 15; d_call: NA; cdr3_aa: CASSPGSGPPYEQYF; cdr3_nt: TGTGCCAGCAGTCCGGGTTCGGGGCCCCCCTACGAGCAGTACTTC
clone_size: NA; v_call: TRBV19; j_call: TRBJ2-1; cdr3_length: 14; d_call: NA; cdr3_aa: CASSMSGLPYGQFF; cdr3_nt: TGTGCCAGTAGTATGTCTGGACTCCCGTACGGGCAGTTCTTC
clone_size: once; v_call: TRBV5-6; j_call: TRBJ2-6; cdr3_length: 16; d_call: NA; cdr3_aa: CASSLASYSGANVLTF; cdr3_nt: TGTGCCAGCAGCTTGGCCTCCTACTCTGGGGCCAACGTCCTGACTTTC
clone_size: NA; v_call: TRBV28; j_call: TRBJ1-2; cdr3_length: 13; d_call: NA; cdr3_aa: CASSREGFNGYTF; cdr3_nt: TGTGCCAGCAGCCGCGAGGGGTTTAATGGCTACACCTTC
clone_size: NA; v_call: TRBV7-7; j_call: TRBJ2-2; cdr3_length: 13; d_call: NA; cdr3_aa: CASSLTVTGELFF; cdr3_nt: TGTGCCAGCAGTCTTACGGTCACCGGGGAGCTGTTTTTT
clone_size: once; v_call: TRBV7-7; j_call: TRBJ2-1; cdr3_length: 15; d_call: TRBD2; cdr3_aa: CASSPGLAYYNEQFF; cdr3_nt: TGTGCCAGCAGCCCGGGACTAGCGTATTACAATGAGCAGTTCTTC
clone_size: NA; v_call: TRBV7-3; j_call: TRBJ2-5; cdr3_length: 15; d_call: NA; cdr3_aa: CASSLNPPEGETQYF; cdr3_nt: TGTGCCAGCAGCTTAAACCCCCCTGAGGGAGAGACCCAGTACTTC
clone_size: NA; v_call: TRBV5-4; j_call: TRBJ1-2; cdr3_length: 14; d_call: NA; cdr3_aa: CASSSLQGHYGYTF; cdr3_nt: TGTGCCAGCAGCTCCCTCCAGGGGCACTATGGCTACACCTTC
clone_size: NA; v_call: TRBV28; j_call: TRBJ2-3; cdr3_length: 15; d_call: NA; cdr3_aa: CASRDLDRSTDTQYF; cdr3_nt: TGTGCCAGCAGGGACTTGGACAGAAGCACAGATACGCAGTATTTT
clone_size: NA; v_call: TRBV18; j_call: TRBJ1-2; cdr3_length: 13; d_call: NA; cdr3_aa: CASSPPAGAGYTF; cdr3_nt: TGTGCCAGCTCACCACCGGCAGGGGCCGGCTACACCTTC
clone_size: NA; v_call: TRBV7-8; j_call: TRBJ2-1; cdr3_length: 15; d_call: NA; cdr3_aa: CASSSPPGTDDEQFF; cdr3_nt: TGTGCCAGCAGCTCACCCCCTGGGACCGATGATGAGCAGTTCTTC
clone_size: NA; v_call: TRBV19; j_call: TRBJ2-5; cdr3_length: 12; d_call: TRBD2; cdr3_aa: CASRREGETQYF; cdr3_nt: TGTGCCAGTCGCAGGGAGGGGGAGACCCAGTACTTC
clone_size: NA; v_call: TRBV4-1; j_call: TRBJ2-3; cdr3_length: 16; d_call: NA; cdr3_aa: CASSPGTTSSQVTQYF; cdr3_nt: TGCGCCAGCAGCCCCGGAACTACCTCATCGCAAGTCACGCAGTATTTT
clone_size: NA; v_call: TRBV7-9; j_call: TRBJ2-3; cdr3_length: 14; d_call: TRBD2; cdr3_aa: CASGPTSGMDTQYF; cdr3_nt: TGTGCCAGCGGCCCCACTAGCGGGATGGATACGCAGTATTTT